These 8 T cell receptor beta chains share one sample of origin, sequenced in a study of technical replicates of blood from four donors. This table comes from immunoSEQ multiplex PCR, and its TCRdb copy is limited to in-frame clones, with some not included. The sample shows roughly 71,000 clones, over 95% of them seen only once. Sequencing input: T cells isolated from PBMCs. These receptors were collected from a human donor in good health.

This chain connects TRBV13 to TRBJ1-5, with 8 positions matching TRBD1. CDR3 size: 13 residues. Germline CDR1 reads PRHDT; CDR2 reads FYEKMQ (reference sequence). J gave up 6 bases and V 5 bases, and 3 bases lay outside the gene matches. This chain's CDR3 is CASSHDRGQPQHF. The CDR3 DNA reads as TGTGCCAGCAGCCACGACAGGGGTCAGCCCCAGCATTTT.

This chain connects TRBV5-4 to TRBJ2-7; 13 bases align to TRBD2. The CDR3 is made up of 16 amino acids. Germline V gene sequence: CDR1 SGHNT, CDR2 YYREEE (reference sequence). Germline trimming cut 4 bases from V and 5 bases from J; bases unmatched to any gene: 9. For the CDR3, the DNA is TGTGCCAGCAGCCCTTGGACTAGCGGGAGCCCCCACGAGCAGTACTTC. This codes for CASSPWTSGSPHEQYF.

Only one count was recorded for this clone. The genes are TRBV11-1 and TRBJ1-2; possible D gene TRBD1, 5 bases. There are 14 residues in the CDR3. The V gene's germline CDR1 is SGHAT and CDR2 FQDESV (reference sequence). The V gene lost 2 bases and the J gene lost 7 bases, with 14 bases spanning the gap. The CDR3 DNA is TGTGCCAGCAGCTTACCCGACAGTATCGGTGGCTACACCTTC. Translation: CASSLPDSIGGYTF.

This clone occurred once. The V and J genes are TRBV7-8 and TRBJ2-1, with D tentatively TRBD1 (6 bases). The CDR3 sequence is 15 residues long. Germline lookup yields CDR1 SGHVS and CDR2 FQNEAQ. Trimming took 5 bases from V and 3 from J, leaving 14 bases between them. Written as DNA, the CDR3 is TGTGCCAGCAGCCCGGGCAGGGGCGTCTACAATGAGCAGTTCTTC. This sequence encodes CASSPGRGVYNEQFF.

J is TRBJ1-1 and V is TRBV9; TRBD1 matches at 8 bases. J gave up 1 base and V 2 bases, and 1 base lay outside the gene matches. CDR1 is SGDLS and CDR2 is YYNGEE in the germline V gene. The CDR3 spans 14 residues. CDR3: CASSVGQGNTEAFF. The CDR3 DNA reads TGTGCCAGCAGCGTTGGACAGGGGAACACTGAAGCTTTCTTT.

V usage is TRBV6-5 and J usage is TRBJ1-4; no reliable D call. The CDR3 consists of 15 residues. Trimming cost V 0 bases and J 3 bases, with 8 bases left between them. Germline loops: CDR1 MNHEY, CDR2 SVGAGI. The CDR3 is CASSYSPLANEKLFF. CDR3 DNA: TGTGCCAGCAGTTACTCGCCACTCGCTAATGAAAAACTGTTTTTT.

The J gene is TRBJ1-1, the V gene TRBV11-3, with unresolved D. Germline V gene lookup returns CDR1 SGHNT and CDR2 YENEEA. The CDR3 covers 15 residues. V was cut by 0 bases and J by 1 base, with 9 bases left in between. The CDR3 region is CASSLERGRNTEAFF. The CDR3 DNA sequence: TGTGCCAGCAGCTTAGAAAGAGGGCGGAACACTGAAGCTTTCTTT.

The rearrangement joins TRBV28 to TRBJ1-2; D remains unclear. Germline V gene sequence: CDR1 MDHEN, CDR2 SYDVKM. Trimming shortened V by 10 bases and J by 2 bases, and 20 bases separated the two germline ends. The CDR3 is made up of 15 amino acids. CDR3 amino acids: CATPDTRGGNYGYTF. The DNA for the CDR3 is TGTGCCACCCCGGATACCCGAGGCGGAAACTATGGCTACACCTTC.